The entry below gives a single TCR beta chain sequence along with its context. Its specificity is not known. TCRdb re-clonotyped the PCR reads through MiXCR. The data show 35,000 to 40,000 clones, around 30% seen once. Nobody among the patients had been given any treatment before thyroid surgery. The data are from a study of metastatic and nonmetastatic thyroid tumors. Points from the study as a whole: Reports indicated that malignant thyroid tumors showed significantly higher TCR beta diversity than benign nodules did, in blood and tumor.

The CDR3 loop spans 14 amino acids. The germline V and J ends were trimmed by 6 bases and 2 bases, with 13 bases remaining between them. From germline, CDR1 is MNHNS and CDR2 SASEGT. V and J are TRBV6-1 and TRBJ1-1; D is ambiguous. This receptor was obtained from a male donor with papillary thyroid cancer or a benign thyroid nodule (not recorded which). Some clones in this sample may be carry-over from other donors' samples. What was sequenced was blood. The CDR3 sequence: CASRASGKNTEAFF. The CDR3 nucleotides read TGTGCCAGCAGGGCGAGCGGGAAAAACACTGAAGCTTTCTTT.